This entry lists 29 T cell receptor beta chains sequenced from one sample in a study of blood T cell repertoires in COVID-19. Only in-frame clones appear in the TCRdb table, and some are missing; sequencing was by immunoSEQ multiplex PCR. Seen here are about 170,000 clones, approximately 84% observed once, and the top ten hold roughly a tenth. The sample consisted of peripheral blood. These receptors originate from a man between 65 and 79 years old with active or convalescent COVID-19.

The chain carries TRBV19 and TRBJ1-5; tentative D call: TRBD1 (6 bases). The V gene's germline CDR1 is LNHDA and CDR2 SQIVND (reference sequence). Trimming removed 6 bases from V and 0 bases from J, with 9 bases in between. This CDR3 has 14 amino acids. The CDR3 DNA reads as TGTGCCAGTAGCTCGGACAGTAGCAATCAGCCCCAGCATTTT. It translates to CASSSDSSNQPQHF.

On this clone: The identical CDR3 is also encoded by other nucleotide sequences in the sample. CDR3 amino acids: CASSYSGTVSYEQYF. In DNA form, the CDR3 reads TGTGCCAGCAGTTACTCGGGGACAGTTTCCTACGAGCAGTACTTC. The V call is TRBV6-5, the J call TRBJ2-7, with 7 bases that match TRBD1. Germline CDR1 and CDR2: MNHEY and SVGAGI. V was clipped by 0 bases and J by 1 base; unmatched bases: 3. This CDR3 has 15 amino acids.

V gene TRBV7-9 combines with J gene TRBJ2-1, with 11 bases lining up with TRBD1. After removal of 3 bases from V and 6 bases from J, the junction contained 4 bases not matched to a gene. Germline CDR1 SEHNR, CDR2 FQNEAQ (reference sequence). This CDR3 comprises 15 residues. For the CDR3, the DNA is TGTGCCAGCAGCTTTCCCGGGACAGGGGGCAATGAGCAGTTCTTC. Its translation: CASSFPGTGGNEQFF.

V gene TRBV6-1 combines with J gene TRBJ2-3; 8 bases are shared with TRBD1. Germline V lookup: CDR1 MNHNS, CDR2 SASEGT. CDR3 length: 16 residues. J gave up 0 bases and V 2 bases, and 4 bases lay outside the gene matches. The chain's CDR3 is CASSERTGPSTDTQYF. CDR3 nucleotide sequence: TGTGCCAGCAGTGAAAGGACAGGGCCTAGCACAGATACGCAGTATTTT.

This sequence joins TRBV18 and TRBJ2-5; 10 bases align to TRBD2. The CDR3 is 17 amino acids. V lost 0 bases to trimming and J lost 1 base; unmatched junction nucleotides: 5. Germline V gives CDR1 KGHSH, CDR2 LQKENI. CDR3: CASSPPSRLAGQETQYF. The CDR3 coding sequence is TGTGCCAGCTCACCACCCTCCCGACTAGCGGGCCAAGAGACCCAGTACTTC.

The chain has TRBV3-1 (or the pseudogene TRBV3-2) and TRBJ2-6; 7 nucleotides align to TRBD1. V was clipped by 2 bases and J by 0 bases; unmatched bases: 10. CDR3 length: 19 amino acids. In germline, CDR1 is LGHDT, CDR2 YNNKEL (reference sequence). CDR3 region: CASSQPGGQPLSGANVLTF. The CDR3 nucleotides read TGTGCCAGCAGCCAACCAGGGGGACAGCCCCTCTCTGGGGCCAACGTCCTGACTTTC.

V usage is TRBV7-9 and J usage is TRBJ2-1, with 8 bases matching TRBD2. V gave up 0 bases and J gave up 13 bases; unmatched junction bases: 8. The CDR3 length is 14 residues. Germline V gene data show CDR1 as SEHNR and CDR2 as FQNEAQ (reference sequence). This chain's CDR3 is CASSLAISGGGQFF. CDR3 sequence (DNA): TGTGCCAGCAGCTTAGCTATCAGCGGGGGCGGTCAGTTCTTC.

The rearrangement uses TRBV5-1 and TRBJ2-7, with 7 bases aligning to TRBD2. The trim removed 5 bases at V and 6 bases at J, leaving 14 bases unmatched. Germline CDR1 and CDR2: SGHRS and YFSETQ. The CDR3 has 15 residues. For the CDR3, the DNA is TGCGCCAGCAGTGGGGGGGTGCCTAGAACCTCCGAGCAGTACTTC. It specifies CASSGGVPRTSEQYF. The full variable domain, in which reference TRBV5-1 and TRBJ2-7 provide the parts outside the CDR3, is KAGVTQTPRYLIKTRGQQVTLSCSPISGHRSVSWYQQTPGQGLQFLFEYFSETQRNKGNFPGRFSGRQFSNSRSEMNVSTLELGDSALYLCASSGGVPRTSEQYFGPGTRLTVT.

This clone was recorded a few times. J is TRBJ1-4 and V is TRBV19; 7 bases are a match to TRBD1. The CDR3 is 12 amino acids. CDR1 is LNHDA and CDR2 is SQIVND in the germline V gene (reference sequence). The V gene end was trimmed by 10 bases and the J gene end by 4 bases; junction bases not matched to a gene: 3. The DNA of the CDR3 is TGTGCCACCGGGACAGATAATGAAAAACTGTTTTTT. This gives the protein CATGTDNEKLFF.

V is TRBV4-1 and J is TRBJ1-5; tentatively, D is TRBD1 (6 bases). The ends were cut back, 3 bases at V and 2 bases at J, with 11 bases in the middle. The CDR3 runs 15 residues. CDR1 MGHRA and CDR2 YSYEKL come from the germline V gene. As DNA, the CDR3 is TGCGCCAGCAGCCATCGACAGGAGGGCAATCAGCCCCAGCATTTT. Translating gives CASSHRQEGNQPQHF.

The rearrangement links TRBV7-9 to TRBJ1-1, with no clear D. The CDR3 consists of 15 residues. The germline V and J ends were trimmed by 1 base and 0 bases, with 9 bases remaining between them. Germline V gene lookup returns CDR1 SEHNR and CDR2 FQNEAQ (reference sequence). The CDR3 region has the DNA TGTGCCAGCAGCTTAGTCCAGGTTTTGAACACTGAAGCTTTCTTT. It codes for CASSLVQVLNTEAFF. Supplemented by reference TRBV7-9 and TRBJ1-1, the full variable domain reads DTGVSQNPRHKITKRGQNVTFRCDPISEHNRLYWYRQTLGQGPEFLTYFQNEAQLEKSRLLSDRFSAERPKGSFSTLEIQRTEQGDSAMYLCASSLVQVLNTEAFFGQGTRLTVV.

This chain joins TRBV6-1 and TRBJ1-2, with 11 positions matching TRBD1. Germline assignment: CDR1 MNHNS and CDR2 SASEGT. The CDR3 consists of 14 residues. The trim removed 3 bases at V and 4 bases at J, leaving 1 base unmatched. In DNA, the CDR3 is TGTGCCAGCAGTGATGGGACAGGGGGCTATGGCTACACCTTC. It yields the protein CASSDGTGGYGYTF.

V and J are TRBV6-5 and TRBJ1-1, with 8 bases lining up with TRBD1. Germline CDR1 MNHEY, CDR2 SVGAGI. The CDR3 totals 14 residues. V was pared by 2 bases and J by 1 base, with 0 bases of the junction left unmatched. The DNA of the CDR3 is TGTGCCAGCAGTTACGACAGGGGGAACACTGAAGCTTTCTTT. Its translation: CASSYDRGNTEAFF.

This clone was counted a few times. The CDR3 bases are TGTGCCAGCAGCCCATCAGGGGCGCATTATGGCTACACCTTC. It yields the protein CASSPSGAHYGYTF. V and J are TRBV3-1 (or the pseudogene TRBV3-2) and TRBJ1-2, with D possibly TRBD1 on 6 matching bases. Per the germline V gene, CDR1 is LGHDT and CDR2 is YNNKEL (reference sequence). The CDR3 runs 14 residues. Trimming removed 4 bases at V and 5 bases at J, with 14 bases between.

This clone was observed once. The chain employs TRBV6-2 or TRBV6-3 and TRBJ1-5, with D possibly matching TRBD1 (6 bases). The germline V gene has CDR1 MNHEY and CDR2 SVGEGT. The CDR3 extends over 17 amino acids. The V gene lost 3 bases and the J gene lost 0 bases, with 15 bases spanning the gap. The CDR3 region has the DNA TGTGCCAGCAGTTATAGACAGGACCGGTATAGCAATCAGCCCCAGCATTTT. This encodes CASSYRQDRYSNQPQHF.

This clone was seen a handful of times. The rearrangement uses TRBV6-5 and TRBJ1-1; D remains ambiguous. The CDR3 is 13 residues long. Germline CDR1 reads MNHEY; CDR2 reads SVGAGI. V was trimmed by 2 bases and J by 0 bases, leaving 4 bases between them. CDR3 sequence (DNA): TGTGCCAGCAGTTACCGGGTGAACACTGAAGCTTTCTTT. It specifies CASSYRVNTEAFF.

This clone was seen once. The V call is TRBV20-1, the J call TRBJ2-3; D remains ambiguous. This CDR3 region has 10 residues. The germline V gene encodes CDR1 DFQATT and CDR2 SNEGSKA (reference sequence). Trimming pared 4 bases from V and 4 bases from J, leaving 3 bases between. As DNA, the CDR3 is TGCAGTGCTACTTCAGATACGCAGTATTTT. It encodes CSATSDTQYF.

This chain connects TRBV7-8 to TRBJ2-1; TRBD2 aligns across 9 bases. The trim removed 5 bases at V and 3 bases at J, leaving 5 bases unmatched. Germline CDR1 SGHVS, CDR2 FQNEAQ. This CDR3 region has 15 residues. The CDR3 loop reads CASSLGAGGYNEQFF. The CDR3 DNA follows: TGTGCCAGCAGCCTAGGAGCGGGGGGCTACAATGAGCAGTTCTTC. The full variable domain, with the rest looked up from reference TRBV7-8 and TRBJ2-1, is GAGVSQSPRYKVAKRGQDVALRCDPISGHVSLFWYQQALGQGPEFLTYFQNEAQLDKSGLPSDRFFAERPEGSVSTLKIQRTQQEDSAVYLCASSLGAGGYNEQFFGPGTRLTVL.

This sequence joins TRBV19 and TRBJ1-2; 10 nucleotides agree with TRBD1. V lost 6 bases to trimming and J lost 3 bases; unmatched junction nucleotides: 10. The V gene's germline CDR1 is LNHDA and CDR2 SQIVND (reference sequence). The CDR3 is 16 residues long. The CDR3 loop reads CASSSPWGTGDYGYTF. The CDR3, as DNA: TGTGCCAGTAGCTCCCCTTGGGGGACAGGGGACTATGGCTACACCTTC.

This clone was seen a few times. The chain employs TRBV6-5 and TRBJ2-5; weak D call: TRBD2 (6 bases). The CDR3 runs to 14 residues. Per germline, CDR1 MNHEY and CDR2 SVGAGI. V lost 2 bases to trimming and J lost 6 bases, with 13 bases between them. The CDR3 DNA reads TGTGCCAGCAGTTACGACGGGGGACGAAAGACCCAGTACTTC. It translates to CASSYDGGRKTQYF.

This chain links TRBV12-3 or TRBV12-4 with TRBJ2-7; weak D call: TRBD1 (5 bases). The ends were cut back, 6 bases at V and 3 bases at J, with 12 bases in the middle. This CDR3 is built from 13 residues. CDR3 coding DNA: TGTGCCAGCAGACAGGAAATTAACTACGAGCAGTACTTC. Residues: CASRQEINYEQYF.

V and J are TRBV5-8 and TRBJ1-2, with 9 bases identical to TRBD1. The CDR3 is 13 amino acids. Trimming at V came to 7 bases and at J to 4 bases, leaving 5 bases not matched to a gene. Germline assignment: CDR1 SGHTS and CDR2 YDEGEE. The CDR3 DNA is TGTGCCAGCGGAACAGGGGGCCTCTATGGCTACACCTTC. It is translated as CASGTGGLYGYTF.

The CDR3 coding sequence is TGTGCCAGCAGTGATACAGGGGGCCATTACGAGCAGTACTTC. Its translation is CASSDTGGHYEQYF. This chain links TRBV2 with TRBJ2-7, with 9 bases matching TRBD1. V dropped 3 bases and J dropped 4; count of bases not matched to a gene: 4. CDR3 length: 14 amino acids. CDR1 is SNHLY, CDR2 FYNNEI, per germline. The entire variable domain, with the rest obtained from reference TRBV2 and TRBJ2-7, is as follows: EPEVTQTPSHQVTQMGQEVILRCVPISNHLYFYWYRQILGQKVEFLVSFYNNEISEKSEIFDDQFSVERPDGSNFTLKIRSTKLEDSAMYFCASSDTGGHYEQYFGPGTRLTVT.

The chain carries TRBV7-9 and TRBJ2-7; 7 nucleotides align to TRBD2. The CDR3 sequence is 15 residues long. The germline V gene has CDR1 SEHNR and CDR2 FQNEAQ (reference sequence). V trimming: 3 bases; J trimming: 2 bases; junction bases outside the gene matches: 7. The CDR3 protein is CASSFRAGATYEQYF. The CDR3 coding sequence is TGTGCCAGCAGCTTCCGCGCGGGAGCGACCTACGAGCAGTACTTC. Combining the CDR3 with reference TRBV7-9 and TRBJ2-7 gives the whole variable domain DTGVSQNPRHKITKRGQNVTFRCDPISEHNRLYWYRQTLGQGPEFLTYFQNEAQLEKSRLLSDRFSAERPKGSFSTLEIQRTEQGDSAMYLCASSFRAGATYEQYFGPGTRLTVT.

J is TRBJ1-1 and V is TRBV5-6; the D is unclear. The germline V gene has CDR1 SGHDT and CDR2 YYEEEE. The CDR3 spans 13 residues. Trimming removed 1 base from V and 4 bases from J, with 8 bases in between. For the CDR3, the DNA is TGTGCCAGCAGCTTGACCCAAGCCACTGAAGCTTTCTTT. Protein: CASSLTQATEAFF.

This clone was counted only a few times. This chain uses TRBV7-3 with TRBJ2-2, with TRBD2 identical over 8 bases. The CDR3 extends over 17 amino acids. Germline V gene sequence: CDR1 SGHTA, CDR2 FQGTGA. V lost 5 bases to trimming and J lost 3 bases; unmatched junction nucleotides: 11. The CDR3 loop reads CASSPGTGRGDTGELFF. The CDR3 DNA follows: TGTGCCAGCAGCCCCGGAACCGGGAGGGGTGACACCGGGGAGCTGTTTTTT.

The V call is TRBV24-1, the J call TRBJ2-1, with 12 bases identical to TRBD1. Losses at the gene ends were 4 bases for V and 10 bases for J; bases not matched to a gene: 7. In germline, CDR1 is KGHDR, CDR2 SFDVKD. The CDR3 is 15 residues long. This CDR3 reads CATSDPGQGANEQFF. Written as DNA, the CDR3 is TGTGCCACCAGTGACCCGGGACAGGGGGCGAACGAGCAGTTCTTC.

This chain connects TRBV9 to TRBJ2-5; 7 nucleotides line up with TRBD2. Germline trimming cut 0 bases from V and 5 bases from J; bases unmatched to any gene: 7. Germline loops: CDR1 SGDLS, CDR2 YYNGEE. The CDR3 spans 15 residues. CDR3 DNA: TGTGCCAGCAGCGTAGCGGGAGGTTTCGTGGAGACCCAGTACTTC. This sequence encodes CASSVAGGFVETQYF.

The chain carries TRBV28 and TRBJ1-1; TRBD1 might be the D (5 bases). This CDR3 spans 14 amino acids. V lost 4 bases and J 11 bases, leaving 20 bases between the germline ends. Germline V gives CDR1 MDHEN, CDR2 SYDVKM. The CDR3 bases are TGTGCCAGCAGTTGGGCCCAGGGCTCCACCCGGGCTTTCTTT. It yields the protein CASSWAQGSTRAFF.